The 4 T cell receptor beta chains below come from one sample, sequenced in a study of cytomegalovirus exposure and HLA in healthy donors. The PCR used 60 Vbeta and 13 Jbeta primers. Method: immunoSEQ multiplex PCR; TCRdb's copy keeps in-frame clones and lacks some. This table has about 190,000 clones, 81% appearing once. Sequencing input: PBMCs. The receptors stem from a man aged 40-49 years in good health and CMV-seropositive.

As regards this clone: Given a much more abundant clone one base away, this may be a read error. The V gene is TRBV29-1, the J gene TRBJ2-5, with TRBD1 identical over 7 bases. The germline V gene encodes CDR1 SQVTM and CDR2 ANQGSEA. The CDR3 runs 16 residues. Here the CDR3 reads CSVGLKGGWDQEAQYF. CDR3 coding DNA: TGCAGCGTCGGTCTCAAAGGGGGCTGGGACCAAGAGGCCCAGTACTTC.

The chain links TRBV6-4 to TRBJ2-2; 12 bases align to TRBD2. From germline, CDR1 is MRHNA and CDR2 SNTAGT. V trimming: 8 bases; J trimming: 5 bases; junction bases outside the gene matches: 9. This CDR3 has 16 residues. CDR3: CASGDGLAGLTGELFF. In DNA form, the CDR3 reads TGTGCCAGCGGCGACGGACTAGCGGGATTAACCGGGGAGCTGTTTTTT.

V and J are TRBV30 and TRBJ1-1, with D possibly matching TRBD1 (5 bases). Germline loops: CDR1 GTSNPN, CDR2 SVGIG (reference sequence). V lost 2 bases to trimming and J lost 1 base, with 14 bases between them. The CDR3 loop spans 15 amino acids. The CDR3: CAWSPIAGGNTEAFF. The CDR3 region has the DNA TGTGCCTGGAGTCCCATAGCCGGGGGGAACACTGAAGCTTTCTTT.

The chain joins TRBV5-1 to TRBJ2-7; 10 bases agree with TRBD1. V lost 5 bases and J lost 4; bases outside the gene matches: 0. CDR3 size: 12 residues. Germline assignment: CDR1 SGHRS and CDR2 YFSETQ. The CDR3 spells CASRDRGYEQYF. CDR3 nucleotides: TGCGCCAGCAGGGACAGGGGGTACGAGCAGTACTTC.